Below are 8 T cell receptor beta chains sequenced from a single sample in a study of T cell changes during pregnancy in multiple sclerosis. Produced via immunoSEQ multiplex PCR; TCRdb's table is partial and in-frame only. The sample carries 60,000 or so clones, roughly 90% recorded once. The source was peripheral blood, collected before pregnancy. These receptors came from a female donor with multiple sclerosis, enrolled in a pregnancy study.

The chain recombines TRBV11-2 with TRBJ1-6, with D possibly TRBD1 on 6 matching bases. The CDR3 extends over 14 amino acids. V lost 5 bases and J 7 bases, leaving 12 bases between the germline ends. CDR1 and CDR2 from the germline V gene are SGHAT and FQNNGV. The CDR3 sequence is CASSLGTPNSPLHF. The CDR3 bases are TGTGCCAGCAGCCTCGGGACACCCAATTCACCCCTCCACTTT.

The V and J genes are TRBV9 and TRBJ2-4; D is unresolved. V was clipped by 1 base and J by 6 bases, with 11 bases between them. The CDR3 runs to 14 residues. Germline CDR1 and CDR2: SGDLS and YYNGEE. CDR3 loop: CASSVTESGNIQYF. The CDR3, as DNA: TGTGCCAGCAGCGTAACGGAGTCGGGAAACATTCAGTACTTC.

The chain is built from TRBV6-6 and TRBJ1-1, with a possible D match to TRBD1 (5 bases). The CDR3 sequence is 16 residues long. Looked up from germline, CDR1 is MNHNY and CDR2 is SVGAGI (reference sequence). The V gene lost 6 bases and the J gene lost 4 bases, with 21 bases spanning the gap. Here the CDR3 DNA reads TGTGCCAGCAGCCCCGACAGTGGAGGGGTTGGCACTGAAGCTTTCTTT. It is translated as CASSPDSGGVGTEAFF.

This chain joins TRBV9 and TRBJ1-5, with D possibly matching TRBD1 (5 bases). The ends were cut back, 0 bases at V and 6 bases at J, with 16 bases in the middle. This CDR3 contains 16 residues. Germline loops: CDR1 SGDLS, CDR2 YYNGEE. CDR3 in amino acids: CASSVVWWGTTQPQHF. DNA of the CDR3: TGTGCCAGCAGCGTAGTTTGGTGGGGCACAACTCAGCCCCAGCATTTT.

For the CDR3, the DNA is TGTGCCAGTAGTATTCGGACAGGGTTGGGCGAGCTGTTTTTT. As protein: CASSIRTGLGELFF. The rearrangement uses TRBV19 and TRBJ2-2, with 8 bases identical to TRBD1. This CDR3 is 14 amino acids long. V was pared by 3 bases and J by 11 bases, with 8 bases of the junction left unmatched. CDR1 and CDR2 from the germline V gene are LNHDA and SQIVND (reference sequence).

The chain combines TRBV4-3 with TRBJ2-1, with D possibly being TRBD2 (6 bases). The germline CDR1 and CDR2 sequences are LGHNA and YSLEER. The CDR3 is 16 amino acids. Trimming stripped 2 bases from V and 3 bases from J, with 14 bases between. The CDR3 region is CASSQMGGGLYNEQFF. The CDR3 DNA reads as TGCGCCAGCAGCCAAATGGGGGGAGGACTCTACAATGAGCAGTTCTTC.

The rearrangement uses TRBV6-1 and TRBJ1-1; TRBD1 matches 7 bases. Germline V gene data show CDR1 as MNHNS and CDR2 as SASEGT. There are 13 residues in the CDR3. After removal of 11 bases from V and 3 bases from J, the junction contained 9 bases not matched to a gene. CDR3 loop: CAGRQGRDTEAFF. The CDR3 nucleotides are TGTGCCGGACGACAGGGCAGGGACACTGAAGCTTTCTTT.

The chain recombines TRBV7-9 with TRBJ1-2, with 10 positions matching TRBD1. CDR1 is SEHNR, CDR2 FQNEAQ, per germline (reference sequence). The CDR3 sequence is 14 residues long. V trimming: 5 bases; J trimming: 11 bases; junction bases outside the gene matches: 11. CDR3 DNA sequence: TGTGCCAGCAGCCAAACTGACAGGGGGCGGAGGTACACCTTC. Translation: CASSQTDRGRRYTF.